These 14 T cell receptor beta chains were sequenced from one sample in a study of CD8 T cells in ankylosing spondylitis. TCRdb ran MiXCR on the 5' RACE reads and lists one entry per CDR3 protein. Of roughly 370,000 distinct CDR3 sequences in the sample, around 24% are singletons; the top ten hold around 17%. The study's findings and limits: Several highly homologous variants made up a TCR beta motif that seemed to typify ankylosing spondylitis blood.

These receptors have no identified antigens. Sequencing used blood, either unsorted or a sorted T cell fraction (not recorded which). Receptors were obtained from a male donor with ankylosing spondylitis.

V and J are TRBV15 and TRBJ2-1; the match to TRBD2 covers 11 bases. CDR3 length: 15 residues. Germline trimming cut 6 bases from V and 4 bases from J; bases unmatched to any gene: 5. CDR1 is LNHNV and CDR2 is YYDKDF in the germline V gene (reference sequence). This CDR3 is CATRTGTSGYNEQFF. The DNA of the CDR3 is TGTGCCACCAGAACCGGGACTAGCGGTTACAATGAGCAGTTCTTC. Full variable domain (outside the CDR3, taken from reference TRBV15 and TRBJ2-1): DAMVIQNPRYQVTQFGKPVTLSCSQTLNHNVMYWYQQKSSQAPKLLFHYYDKDFNNEADTPDNFQSRRPNTSFCFLDIRSPGLGDTAMYLCATRTGTSGYNEQFFGPGTRLTVL.

The chain is built from TRBV7-3 and TRBJ2-1, with TRBD2 identical over 10 bases. This CDR3 is 17 amino acids long. Looked up from germline, CDR1 is SGHTA and CDR2 is FQGTGA. V trimming: 2 bases; J trimming: 6 bases; junction bases outside the gene matches: 10. CDR3 sequence: CASSLEGGLAAFNEQFF. CDR3 DNA: TGTGCCAGCAGCTTAGAGGGTGGACTAGCGGCCTTCAATGAGCAGTTCTTC.

The chain combines TRBV7-2 with TRBJ2-1; 9 nucleotides line up with TRBD2. Germline V gives CDR1 SGHTA, CDR2 FQGNSA. This CDR3 spans 14 amino acids. With 4 bases clipped from V and 6 bases from J, the junction kept 4 bases outside the gene matches. The chain's CDR3 is CASSSIAGVNEQFF. Written as DNA, the CDR3 is TGTGCCAGCAGCTCGATAGCGGGAGTCAATGAGCAGTTCTTC.

This chain uses TRBV14 with TRBJ2-2, with 9 bases lining up with TRBD1. The V segment lost 2 bases and the J segment 4 bases; nucleotides outside the gene matches: 5. Germline V lookup: CDR1 SGHDN, CDR2 FVKESK. This CDR3 is 16 amino acids long. CDR3 in amino acids: CASSQPRDRVTGELFF. Written as DNA, the CDR3 is TGTGCCAGCAGCCAACCCCGGGACAGGGTCACCGGGGAGCTGTTTTTT. Full variable domain (rest looked up from reference TRBV14 and TRBJ2-2): EAGVTQFPSHSVIEKGQTVTLRCDPISGHDNLYWYRRVMGKEIKFLLHFVKESKQDESGMPNNRFLAERTGGTYSTLKVQPAELEDSGVYFCASSQPRDRVTGELFFGEGSRLTVL.

This chain uses TRBV3-1 with TRBJ2-1, with 7 positions matching TRBD2. The germline V gene encodes CDR1 LGHDT and CDR2 YNNKEL (reference sequence). The CDR3 sequence is 15 residues long. V dropped 1 base and J dropped 4; count of bases not matched to a gene: 4. CDR3: CASSQGGGSYNEQFF. The CDR3 coding sequence is TGTGCCAGCAGCCAAGGGGGCGGGAGTTACAATGAGCAGTTCTTC.

V and J are TRBV5-1 and TRBJ2-3; D call uncertain. This CDR3 has 16 residues. V lost 0 bases and J lost 4, with 15 bases in between. Germline CDR1 reads SGHRS; CDR2 reads YFSETQ. The CDR3 is CASSLAPWVSPDTQYF. In DNA, the CDR3 is TGCGCCAGCAGCTTGGCCCCCTGGGTGAGCCCAGATACGCAGTATTTT.

The sample holds a few counts of this clonotype. The chain has TRBV15 and TRBJ2-4; the D gene is possibly TRBD1 (5 bases). The V gene's germline CDR1 is LNHNV and CDR2 YYDKDF (reference sequence). The ends were cut back, 2 bases at V and 7 bases at J, with 15 bases in the middle. CDR3 length: 15 residues. Written as DNA, the CDR3 is TGTGCCACCAGCAGATTCGGACAAGAGGTCAACATTCAGTACTTC. Translating it yields CATSRFGQEVNIQYF. The full variable domain, with the rest looked up from reference TRBV15 and TRBJ2-4, is DAMVIQNPRYQVTQFGKPVTLSCSQTLNHNVMYWYQQKSSQAPKLLFHYYDKDFNNEADTPDNFQSRRPNTSFCFLDIRSPGLGDTAMYLCATSRFGQEVNIQYFGAGTRLSVL.

This clonotype was picked up a small number of times. The rearrangement joins TRBV9 to TRBJ2-5; 8 bases align to TRBD1. The J segment lost 2 bases and the V segment lost 3 bases, leaving 9 bases of the junction unmatched. The CDR3 is 16 amino acids. The germline CDR1 and CDR2 sequences are SGDLS and YYNGEE. DNA of the CDR3: TGTGCCAGCAGCGCTCAAACAGGGGGGCAGCAAGAGACCCAGTACTTC. Encoded protein: CASSAQTGGQQETQYF.

V and J are TRBV20-1 and TRBJ2-3; D gene ambiguous. V shed 2 bases and J shed 0 bases, with 6 bases lying between them. Germline loops: CDR1 DFQATT, CDR2 SNEGSKA (reference sequence). The CDR3 is made up of 13 amino acids. DNA for the CDR3: TGCAGTGCTAGACTCCTCAGCACAGATACGCAGTATTTT. Translation gives CSARLLSTDTQYF.

Note on this clonotype: The DNA is omitted, as the CDR3 cannot be located on it reliably, and the CDR3 follows TCRdb's listing. The V and J genes are TRBV4-1 and TRBJ2-2; the table's D call, TRBD1, was not checked against the DNA. Per the germline V gene, CDR1 is MGHRA and CDR2 is YSYEKL. Counting both end residues, the CDR3 totals 15 amino acids. CDR3 sequence reads: CASSQVGTGNRTLFF.

The chain uses TRBV29-1 and TRBJ2-3; D is unclear. The CDR3 runs 12 residues. Trimming removed 4 bases from V and 3 bases from J, with 8 bases in between. Per the germline V gene, CDR1 is SQVTM and CDR2 is ANQGSEA. The CDR3 protein is CSVGLSTDTQYF. The CDR3 DNA reads as TGCAGCGTTGGACTTTCTACAGATACGCAGTATTTT.

The chain combines TRBV15 with TRBJ1-1; 7 bases are a match to TRBD1. CDR3 length: 16 amino acids. Looked up from germline, CDR1 is LNHNV and CDR2 is YYDKDF (reference sequence). V shed 0 bases, J shed 7 bases, and the junction held 11 bases outside the gene matches. The CDR3 DNA reads TGTGCCACCAGCAGAGATCTGGTCAGGGGGTTGTTTGAAGCTTTCTTT. Translation gives CATSRDLVRGLFEAFF.

This chain joins TRBV7-9 and TRBJ2-7; D is undetermined. Germline V gives CDR1 SEHNR, CDR2 FQNEAQ (reference sequence). V was cut by 8 bases and J by 2 bases, with 10 bases left in between. This CDR3 is 12 amino acids long. The CDR3 coding sequence is TGTGCCAGCGGCTCCGTACCCTACGAGCAGTACTTC. The encoded protein is CASGSVPYEQYF.

This clonotype was recorded many times. This sequence joins TRBV7-6 and TRBJ2-5; 7 bases align to TRBD1. The CDR3 extends over 14 amino acids. V lost 5 bases to trimming and J lost 5 bases; unmatched junction nucleotides: 8. Germline V CDR1 and CDR2: SGHVS, FNYEAQ. The CDR3 loop reads CASSTGQPGETQYF. The CDR3 DNA reads as TGTGCCAGCAGCACGGGACAGCCAGGCGAGACCCAGTACTTC.